This entry is about one T cell receptor (beta chain). This may be a read error, as it is one base from a much larger clone. Molecular barcoded adaptors covering alpha/delta and beta/gamma chains were used on 400 ng RNA. Using its own MiXCR run on the reads, TCRdb lists one record per CDR3 protein. In the table there are about 57,000 distinct CDR3 sequences, approximately 15% of which are singletons. The entry originates in a study of read filtering for tumor transcriptome and immune sequencing. Study-wide context: Mean patient age was approximately 66 years, range about 47 to 85; around 16 male, more than 11 female. After DNase treatment, RNA was made into whole-transcriptome libraries.

The sequenced sample consisted of a population of CD138-negative cells sorted from bone marrow. The clonotype was recovered from a donor aged 40 or over with multiple myeloma.

The CDR3 protein is CAISEPRGNEQFF. CDR3 coding DNA: TGTGCCATCAGTGAACCTAGGGGGAATGAGCAGTTCTTC. This sequence joins TRBV24-1 and TRBJ2-1; maybe TRBD1 (6 bases). This CDR3 is built from 13 residues. The germline V gene has CDR1 KGHDR and CDR2 SFDVKD.